This T cell receptor beta chain was sequenced in a study of PD-1 blockade in classical Hodgkin lymphoma. Study-level findings and limits: Patients who began taking nivolumab under 1 year after ASCT were left out. Complete responders started with a diversity level that resembled newly diagnosed patients at baseline. The CD4+ diversity rise by C4D1 was clearest in complete responders. Underlying causes for the observed repertoire differences were not defined, possibly disease activity or prior therapy.

Measured with immunoSEQ multiplex PCR; TCRdb has only the in-frame clones, and not every one. The sample carries approximately 89,000 clones, 83% recorded once. This CDR3 has 14 amino acids. Trimming removed 5 bases from V and 5 bases from J; junction bases left unmatched: 7. In germline, CDR1 is ENHRY, CDR2 SYGVKD. A note on this clone: Its cognate antigen is unknown.

Stated time point: cycle 4 day 1 (C4D1), after around six weeks of nivolumab. All the patients suffered relapse after autologous stem cell transplantation, and brentuximab vedotin exposure differed. The TCR comes from a human donor with classical Hodgkin lymphoma. The chain uses TRBV10-3 and TRBJ2-5; TRBD2 agrees at 8 bases. Sequencing was performed on peripheral blood mononuclear cells (PBMCs), taken before the fourth cycle of nivolumab. The CDR3 bases are TGTGCCATCAGTTCACTAGCGGTCATCGAGACCCAGTACTTC. Protein: CAISSLAVIETQYF.